These T cell receptor beta chains were read from a single sample in a study of blood T cell repertoires in COVID-19. This table comes from immunoSEQ multiplex PCR, and its TCRdb copy is limited to in-frame clones, with some not included. The repertoire includes roughly 200,000 clones, about four fifths of them detected once, and 5% to 6.5% sits in the top ten. The sample was peripheral blood. The receptor set was obtained from a woman aged 65 to 85 with active or convalescent COVID-19. The CDR3 runs from the conserved cysteine through the conserved F or W. A D gene is named only where the DNA matches it firmly. The listing skips clone size in some rows; elsewhere it reads once, few, many or a size class.

V: TRBV2
size: once
D: -
J: TRBJ1-2
DNA: TGTGCCAGCGGCAGGGGAGAGGGCTATGGCTACACCTTC
CDR3: CASGRGEGYGYTF

V: TRBV29-1
size: -
D: TRBD1
J: TRBJ1-1
DNA: TGCAGCGTTGAAGATTTCGGGACAGGGGAGCGCTGGTTTGAAGCTTTCTTT
CDR3: CSVEDFGTGERWFEAFF

V: TRBV6-1
size: -
D: TRBD1
J: TRBJ1-5
DNA: TGTGCCAGCAGTGAACCCCCGCTCCGGGACAGTTTTTGGCAGCCCCAGCATTTT
CDR3: CASSEPPLRDSFWQPQHF

V: TRBV23-1
size: few
D: TRBD1
J: TRBJ2-3
DNA: TGCGCCAGCAGTCCGACAGGGAAGAGCACAGATACGCAGTATTTT
CDR3: CASSPTGKSTDTQYF

V: TRBV6-5
size: few
D: -
J: TRBJ1-4
DNA: TGTGCCAGCAGCTACCGACAGTCAACTAATGAAAAACTGTTTTTT
CDR3: CASSYRQSTNEKLFF

V: TRBV25-1
size: -
D: TRBD1
J: TRBJ1-3
DNA: TGTGCCAGCAGCGTCCATACAGGGGGAAGTTCAAAAAACACCATATATTTT
CDR3: CASSVHTGGSSKNTIYF

V: TRBV28
size: -
D: TRBD2
J: TRBJ2-1
DNA: TGTGCCAGCAGGAAAGATGTAGCGGGAGGTTATGAGCAGTTCTTC
CDR3: CASRKDVAGGYEQFF

V: TRBV11-1
size: -
D: TRBD1
J: TRBJ2-7
DNA: TGTGCCAGCAGCCCGACAGGGAGCTACGAGCAGTACTTC
CDR3: CASSPTGSYEQYF

V: TRBV4-1
size: -
D: -
J: TRBJ2-5
DNA: TGCGCCAGCAGCTTAGGGGGTGATGTACAGACCCAGTACTTC
CDR3: CASSLGGDVQTQYF

V: TRBV6-2/TRBV6-3
size: few
D: TRBD1
J: TRBJ2-1
DNA: TGTGCCAGCAGTTTGTTGCCCCGACAGGGGCCTAGGGATGAGCAGTTCTTC
CDR3: CASSLLPRQGPRDEQFF

V: TRBV10-2
size: -
D: TRBD2
J: TRBJ2-7
DNA: TGCGCCAGCAGTGATTTGGGGAGACTAGCGTCTCGTTACGAGCAGTACTTC
CDR3: CASSDLGRLASRYEQYF

V: TRBV28
size: once
D: TRBD1
J: TRBJ1-1
DNA: TGTGCCAGCAGTTCCCACAGGGGAACGATGAACACTGAAGCTTTCTTT
CDR3: CASSSHRGTMNTEAFF

V: TRBV6-1
size: -
D: TRBD1
J: TRBJ1-5
DNA: TGTGCCAGCAGCCTTGACAGGGGGCTCGGTCAGCCCCAGCATTTT
CDR3: CASSLDRGLGQPQHF

V: TRBV28
size: -
D: TRBD1
J: TRBJ1-6
DNA: TGTGCCAGCAGCCCCGGACAGGCCTTTAATTCACCCCTCCACTTT
CDR3: CASSPGQAFNSPLHF

V: TRBV3-1/TRBV3-2
size: -
D: TRBD2
J: TRBJ2-7
DNA: TGTGCCAGCAGCCAAGTGGGGGGGAGCTCCTACGAGCAGTACTTC
CDR3: CASSQVGGSSYEQYF

V: TRBV14
size: -
D: -
J: TRBJ1-1
DNA: TGTGCCAGCAGCCGAATTCAAGGGGGGAACACTGAAGCTTTCTTT
CDR3: CASSRIQGGNTEAFF

V: TRBV5-4
size: few
D: TRBD1
J: TRBJ2-3
DNA: TGTGCCAGCAGGACGACAGGGGGCACAGATACGCAGTATTTT
CDR3: CASRTTGGTDTQYF

V: TRBV19
size: -
D: TRBD1
J: TRBJ2-5
DNA: TGTGCCAGTAGTCGTCCTGCAGGGGGCATGGAGACCCAGTACTTC
CDR3: CASSRPAGGMETQYF

V: TRBV7-9
size: -
D: TRBD2
J: TRBJ2-5
DNA: TGTGCCAGCAGCTTAGTGCTAGCGGGAGGAGGAGAGACCCAGTACTTC
CDR3: CASSLVLAGGGETQYF

V: TRBV6-5
size: once
D: -
J: TRBJ1-2
DNA: TGTGCCAGCACCAGGACAAACAACTATGGCTACACCTTC
CDR3: CASTRTNNYGYTF

V: TRBV4-2
size: -
D: -
J: TRBJ1-5
DNA: TGTGCCAGCAGCTTGGGGCAGGGAGGTTATAGCAATCAGCCCCAGCATTTT
CDR3: CASSLGQGGYSNQPQHF

V: TRBV4-2
size: -
D: TRBD1
J: TRBJ2-1
DNA: TGTGCCAGCAGCCAAGGGACAGGGGGCCACAATGAGCAGTTCTTC
CDR3: CASSQGTGGHNEQFF

V: TRBV19
size: -
D: TRBD1
J: TRBJ1-2
DNA: TGTGCCAGTAGTATTGGAGACAGGGAGACCTATGGCTACACCTTC
CDR3: CASSIGDRETYGYTF

V: TRBV24-1
size: -
D: -
J: TRBJ2-1
DNA: TGTGCCACCAGTGATTTAAAGGGGCCCACCAATGAGCAGTTCTTC
CDR3: CATSDLKGPTNEQFF

V: TRBV27
size: -
D: -
J: TRBJ1-6
DNA: TGTGCCAGCAGTTCAAGGGGTAGTAATTCACCCCTCCACTTT
CDR3: CASSSRGSNSPLHF

V: TRBV9
size: -
D: TRBD2
J: TRBJ2-1
DNA: TGTGCCAGCAGCGTGGGACTAGTGAGAGGGAATGAGCAGTTCTTC
CDR3: CASSVGLVRGNEQFF

V: TRBV7-9
size: -
D: TRBD1
J: TRBJ1-5
DNA: TGTGCCAGCAGCTTAGAGCAGAAGGGACAGGCCCCCAATCAGCCCCAGCATTTT
CDR3: CASSLEQKGQAPNQPQHF

V: TRBV3-1/TRBV3-2
size: -
D: TRBD2
J: TRBJ2-3
DNA: TGTGCCAGCAGCCAATGGCGACCGGGACTAGCATTAGATACGCAGTATTTT
CDR3: CASSQWRPGLALDTQYF

V: TRBV2
size: -
D: TRBD1
J: TRBJ2-7
DNA: TGTGCCAGCAGTGAAAATAGGGGGCTCAACGAGCAGTACTTC
CDR3: CASSENRGLNEQYF

V: TRBV18
size: -
D: -
J: TRBJ2-4
DNA: TGTGCCAGCTCACCGAAGCGGGTCTCCCTAGCCAAAAACATTCAGTACTTC
CDR3: CASSPKRVSLAKNIQYF

V: TRBV5-1
size: -
D: -
J: TRBJ1-1
DNA: TGCGCCAGCAGCTTGGTTGCTAGGAACACTGAAGCTTTCTTT
CDR3: CASSLVARNTEAFF

V: TRBV18
size: -
D: TRBD2
J: TRBJ2-5
DNA: TGTGCCAGCTCACCCCCGAGCGCGGGAGTTAAGGAGACCCAGTACTTC
CDR3: CASSPPSAGVKETQYF

V: TRBV6-5
size: -
D: TRBD1
J: TRBJ2-1
DNA: TGTGCCAGCAGGTACAGGGGTTGGGATGAGCAGTTCTTC
CDR3: CASRYRGWDEQFF

V: TRBV7-2
size: -
D: TRBD2
J: TRBJ2-3
DNA: TGTGCCAGCAGCAACGGGACTAGCGGGAGAGCAGATACGCAGTATTTT
CDR3: CASSNGTSGRADTQYF

V: TRBV13
size: -
D: -
J: TRBJ1-1
DNA: TGTGCCAGCAGCCTGGGATTCCAGGGCACTGAAGCTTTCTTT
CDR3: CASSLGFQGTEAFF

V: TRBV9
size: -
D: -
J: TRBJ1-6
DNA: TGTGCCAGCAGCCCCCGGGACACCAGCTCCTATAATTCACCCCTCCACTTT
CDR3: CASSPRDTSSYNSPLHF

V: TRBV6-6
size: -
D: -
J: TRBJ2-2
DNA: TGTGCCAGCAGTTACTCGGGGGGGCCCGGGGAGCTGTTTTTT
CDR3: CASSYSGGPGELFF

V: TRBV6-5
size: once
D: TRBD2
J: TRBJ2-1
DNA: TGTGCCAGCAGTTACTCGACAGGACTAGCGGGAGGCGAGCAGTTCTTC
CDR3: CASSYSTGLAGGEQFF

V: TRBV28
size: once
D: -
J: TRBJ2-5
DNA: TGTGCCAGCAGTTCGGGGAAAGAGACCCAGTACTTC
CDR3: CASSSGKETQYF

V: TRBV30
size: -
D: -
J: TRBJ1-2
DNA: TGTGCCTGGAGTAAACAGGCCCCTAACTATGGCTACACCTTC
CDR3: CAWSKQAPNYGYTF

V: TRBV6-2/TRBV6-3
size: once
D: -
J: TRBJ1-2
DNA: TGTGCCAGCAGTTGGGCCCTAAGGGGCTACACCTTC
CDR3: CASSWALRGYTF